This is a list of T cell receptor beta chains from one sample in a study of T-cell memory formation after mild COVID-19. A single record per CDR3 protein comes from TCRdb applying MiXCR to the 5' RACE reads. The top ten hold around 20% of the sample, which has a few hundred thousand distinct CDR3 sequences, less than 25% seen once. Material for sequencing was PBMCs or a T cell subset sorted from them (not recorded which). The receptors here all came from a young man who had mild COVID-19 (a few samples of this study predate the infection). Cell type and time point are not known. CDR3s include the opening cysteine and the closing phenylalanine or tryptophan. Each record gives: D gene, V gene, J gene, clone size, CDR3 protein, CDR3 DNA. The D gene is left open where the match is weak. Clone sizes are given selectively: once, few, many, or a class where the clone is expanded.

d_gene: TRBD1; v_gene: TRBV4-2; j_gene: TRBJ1-3; abundance: few; CDR3aa: CASSRGQESSGNTIYF; CDR3nt: TGTGCCAGCAGCCGCGGACAGGAGAGCTCTGGAAACACCATATATTTT
d_gene: .; v_gene: TRBV7-2; j_gene: TRBJ2-1; abundance: .; CDR3aa: CASSLGQAQFF; CDR3nt: TGTGCCAGCAGCTTAGGACAGGCCCAGTTCTTC
d_gene: .; v_gene: TRBV2; j_gene: TRBJ1-5; abundance: few; CDR3aa: CASSSTAYSNQPQHF; CDR3nt: TGTGCCAGCAGTTCGACGGCTTATAGCAATCAGCCCCAGCATTTT
d_gene: .; v_gene: TRBV4-1; j_gene: TRBJ2-7; abundance: .; CDR3aa: CASSQGQSFSYEQYF; CDR3nt: TGCGCCAGCAGCCAAGGTCAGTCCTTCTCCTACGAGCAGTACTTC
d_gene: TRBD1; v_gene: TRBV27; j_gene: TRBJ1-1; abundance: many; CDR3aa: CASSSGGTGNTEAFF; CDR3nt: TGTGCCAGCAGTTCGGGGGGGACAGGGAACACTGAAGCTTTCTTT
d_gene: .; v_gene: TRBV27; j_gene: TRBJ1-5; abundance: .; CDR3aa: CASRVGENNQPQHF; CDR3nt: TGTGCCAGCAGGGTGGGGGAGAACAATCAGCCCCAGCATTTT
d_gene: TRBD1; v_gene: TRBV20-1; j_gene: TRBJ1-6; abundance: .; CDR3aa: CSAKDRVAGSGGSPLHF; CDR3nt: TGCAGTGCCAAGGACAGGGTGGCGGGATCTGGTGGCTCACCCCTCCACTTT
d_gene: .; v_gene: TRBV30; j_gene: TRBJ1-2; abundance: few; CDR3aa: CAWSKTAYYGYTF; CDR3nt: TGTGCCTGGAGTAAGACAGCTTACTATGGCTACACCTTC
d_gene: TRBD1; v_gene: TRBV5-1; j_gene: TRBJ1-2; abundance: few; CDR3aa: CASSLTPGQANYGYTF; CDR3nt: TGCGCCAGCAGCTTGACACCCGGACAGGCTAACTATGGCTACACCTTC
d_gene: TRBD1; v_gene: TRBV29-1; j_gene: TRBJ1-3; abundance: .; CDR3aa: CSVMTGSGNTIYF; CDR3nt: TGCAGCGTGATGACAGGGTCTGGAAACACCATATATTTT
d_gene: TRBD1; v_gene: TRBV24-1; j_gene: TRBJ1-5; abundance: .; CDR3aa: CATSDVTGDQPQHF; CDR3nt: TGTGCCACCAGTGATGTAACAGGGGATCAGCCCCAGCATTTT
d_gene: .; v_gene: TRBV19; j_gene: TRBJ1-2; abundance: .; CDR3aa: CASKRGDGYTF; CDR3nt: TGTGCCAGTAAAAGGGGCGATGGCTACACCTTC
d_gene: .; v_gene: TRBV15; j_gene: TRBJ2-1; abundance: once; CDR3aa: CATSRDLNEQFF; CDR3nt: TGTGCCACCAGCAGAGATCTCAATGAGCAGTTCTTC
d_gene: TRBD2; v_gene: TRBV7-2; j_gene: TRBJ2-1; abundance: .; CDR3aa: CASSLRSTSGGNNEQFF; CDR3nt: TGTGCCAGCAGCTTACGTTCGACTAGCGGGGGGAATAATGAGCAGTTCTTC
d_gene: .; v_gene: TRBV6-2/TRBV6-3; j_gene: TRBJ2-7; abundance: few; CDR3aa: CASSPGTVSYEQYF; CDR3nt: TGTGCCAGCAGCCCCGGGACGGTCTCCTACGAGCAGTACTTC
d_gene: TRBD1; v_gene: TRBV12-5; j_gene: TRBJ1-1; abundance: few; CDR3aa: CASARWVRDRMNTEAFF; CDR3nt: TGTGCTAGTGCCCGTTGGGTCCGGGACAGGATGAACACTGAAGCTTTCTTT
d_gene: .; v_gene: TRBV11-1; j_gene: TRBJ2-3; abundance: few; CDR3aa: CASSYAGEDTQYF; CDR3nt: TGTGCCAGCAGCTATGCAGGGGAAGATACGCAGTATTTT
d_gene: TRBD2; v_gene: TRBV7-2; j_gene: TRBJ2-5; abundance: few; CDR3aa: CASSRTSEKETQYF; CDR3nt: TGTGCCAGCAGCCGGACTAGCGAGAAAGAGACCCAGTACTTC
d_gene: .; v_gene: TRBV7-8; j_gene: TRBJ2-5; abundance: .; CDR3aa: CASSSPRGRETQYF; CDR3nt: TGTGCCAGCAGCTCCCCCCGGGGACGGGAGACCCAGTACTTC
d_gene: .; v_gene: TRBV6-4; j_gene: TRBJ1-1; abundance: .; CDR3aa: CASSDHPQNTEAFF; CDR3nt: TGTGCCAGCAGTGATCACCCACAGAACACTGAAGCTTTCTTT
d_gene: .; v_gene: TRBV18; j_gene: TRBJ2-2; abundance: few; CDR3aa: CASSETGTANTGELFF; CDR3nt: TGTGCCAGCTCCGAGACCGGGACGGCGAACACCGGGGAGCTGTTTTTT
d_gene: .; v_gene: TRBV7-2; j_gene: TRBJ2-1; abundance: .; CDR3aa: CASSLAQVDPYYNEQFF; CDR3nt: TGTGCCAGCAGCTTAGCGCAGGTGGACCCGTACTACAATGAGCAGTTCTTC
d_gene: .; v_gene: TRBV5-1; j_gene: TRBJ2-7; abundance: .; CDR3aa: CASSVGHTSYEQYF; CDR3nt: TGCGCCAGCAGCGTGGGACATACCTCCTACGAGCAGTACTTC
d_gene: .; v_gene: TRBV5-1; j_gene: TRBJ2-7; abundance: .; CDR3aa: CASSLALGDEQYF; CDR3nt: TGCGCCAGCAGCTTGGCACTTGGGGACGAGCAGTACTTC
d_gene: TRBD1; v_gene: TRBV27; j_gene: TRBJ2-7; abundance: .; CDR3aa: CASSTGQGEYEQYF; CDR3nt: TGTGCCAGCAGTACGGGACAGGGGGAATACGAGCAGTACTTC
d_gene: .; v_gene: TRBV19; j_gene: TRBJ1-2; abundance: .; CDR3aa: CASSIEIRLGYGYTF; CDR3nt: TGTGCCAGTAGTATTGAAATTCGACTGGGCTATGGCTACACCTTC
d_gene: TRBD2; v_gene: TRBV5-1; j_gene: TRBJ2-2; abundance: .; CDR3aa: CASSLPLAGDFGELFF; CDR3nt: TGCGCCAGCAGCTTGCCCCTAGCGGGGGACTTCGGGGAGCTGTTTTTT
d_gene: .; v_gene: TRBV5-5; j_gene: TRBJ2-1; abundance: .; CDR3aa: CASIRDPGSYNEQFF; CDR3nt: TGTGCCAGCATCAGAGACCCTGGATCCTACAATGAGCAGTTCTTC
d_gene: TRBD1; v_gene: TRBV29-1; j_gene: TRBJ2-7; abundance: .; CDR3aa: CSVDGTGNYEQYF; CDR3nt: TGCAGCGTGGACGGGACAGGGAACTACGAGCAGTACTTC
d_gene: .; v_gene: TRBV20-1; j_gene: TRBJ2-3; abundance: few; CDR3aa: CSARALGTDTQYF; CDR3nt: TGCAGTGCTAGAGCCCTTGGCACAGATACGCAGTATTTT
d_gene: .; v_gene: TRBV20-1; j_gene: TRBJ2-3; abundance: .; CDR3aa: CSATRGGWTDTQYF; CDR3nt: TGCAGTGCTACCCGCGGGGGCTGGACAGATACGCAGTATTTT
d_gene: TRBD2; v_gene: TRBV11-2; j_gene: TRBJ2-5; abundance: few; CDR3aa: CASSSTSPFGETQYF; CDR3nt: TGTGCCAGCAGCTCGACTAGCCCGTTCGGGGAGACCCAGTACTTC
d_gene: .; v_gene: TRBV9; j_gene: TRBJ2-3; abundance: many; CDR3aa: CASSVGEVVLNTDTQYF; CDR3nt: TGTGCCAGCAGCGTAGGCGAGGTGGTTTTGAACACAGATACGCAGTATTTT
d_gene: .; v_gene: TRBV4-1; j_gene: TRBJ2-5; abundance: .; CDR3aa: CASTTGTWNRQETQYF; CDR3nt: TGCGCCAGCACCACCGGGACTTGGAATCGCCAAGAGACCCAGTACTTC
d_gene: TRBD1; v_gene: TRBV5-1; j_gene: TRBJ2-7; abundance: few; CDR3aa: CASSLATGGEQYF; CDR3nt: TGCGCCAGCAGCTTGGCGACAGGGGGCGAGCAGTACTTC
d_gene: TRBD1; v_gene: TRBV2; j_gene: TRBJ1-4; abundance: few; CDR3aa: CASRNRGGNEKLFF; CDR3nt: TGTGCCAGCAGAAACAGGGGAGGTAATGAAAAACTGTTTTTT
d_gene: .; v_gene: TRBV20-1; j_gene: TRBJ1-1; abundance: .; CDR3aa: CSAYRENTEAFF; CDR3nt: TGCAGTGCTTACAGGGAGAACACTGAAGCTTTCTTT
d_gene: .; v_gene: TRBV6-2/TRBV6-3; j_gene: TRBJ2-4; abundance: .; CDR3aa: CAVNKPGANYIQYF; CDR3nt: TGTGCCGTCAACAAGCCGGGGGCAAACTACATTCAGTACTTC
d_gene: TRBD1; v_gene: TRBV4-1; j_gene: TRBJ1-4; abundance: .; CDR3aa: CASSQDRAGQGNEKLFF; CDR3nt: TGCGCCAGCAGCCAAGATCGAGCGGGACAGGGTAATGAAAAACTGTTTTTT
d_gene: .; v_gene: TRBV5-1; j_gene: TRBJ1-1; abundance: many; CDR3aa: CASSLAPTDLGTEAFF; CDR3nt: TGCGCCAGCAGCTTGGCCCCCACCGACCTGGGAACTGAAGCTTTCTTT
d_gene: TRBD1; v_gene: TRBV5-1; j_gene: TRBJ1-2; abundance: .; CDR3aa: CASSGQGASSVYGYTF; CDR3nt: TGCGCCAGCAGCGGACAGGGGGCGAGTTCGGTCTATGGCTACACCTTC
d_gene: TRBD1; v_gene: TRBV7-9; j_gene: TRBJ1-2; abundance: many; CDR3aa: CASSLGRLRDSNYGYTF; CDR3nt: TGTGCCAGCAGCTTAGGGCGGCTTAGGGACAGCAACTATGGCTACACCTTC
d_gene: .; v_gene: TRBV12-3/TRBV12-4; j_gene: TRBJ1-2; abundance: few; CDR3aa: CASSPPTVSGYTF; CDR3nt: TGTGCCAGCAGTCCGCCGACAGTCAGCGGCTACACCTTC
d_gene: TRBD2; v_gene: TRBV7-6; j_gene: TRBJ2-1; abundance: many; CDR3aa: CASSLTSGGVIINEQFF; CDR3nt: TGTGCCAGCAGCTTAACTAGCGGGGGGGTTATTATCAATGAGCAGTTCTTC
d_gene: .; v_gene: TRBV11-2; j_gene: TRBJ2-7; abundance: few; CDR3aa: CASSPPIGRREAYEQYF; CDR3nt: TGTGCCAGCAGCCCCCCCATAGGAAGGAGGGAGGCCTACGAGCAGTACTTC
d_gene: .; v_gene: TRBV6-5; j_gene: TRBJ2-1; abundance: .; CDR3aa: CASASSYNEQFF; CDR3nt: TGTGCCAGCGCGTCGTCCTACAATGAGCAGTTCTTC
d_gene: .; v_gene: TRBV29-1; j_gene: TRBJ2-1; abundance: few; CDR3aa: CSVDGQGGNEQFF; CDR3nt: TGCAGCGTTGATGGGCAGGGGGGCAATGAGCAGTTCTTC
d_gene: .; v_gene: TRBV7-2; j_gene: TRBJ1-6; abundance: once; CDR3aa: CASSPDGNNSPLHF; CDR3nt: TGTGCCAGCAGCCCGGACGGCAATAATTCACCCCTCCACTTT
d_gene: TRBD2; v_gene: TRBV11-2; j_gene: TRBJ2-5; abundance: .; CDR3aa: CASSHASGGQETQYF; CDR3nt: TGTGCCAGCAGCCATGCTAGCGGGGGGCAAGAGACCCAGTACTTC
d_gene: TRBD1; v_gene: TRBV4-1; j_gene: TRBJ1-5; abundance: few; CDR3aa: CASSPGQGIGDQPQHF; CDR3nt: TGCGCCAGCAGCCCGGGACAGGGGATCGGTGATCAGCCCCAGCATTTT
d_gene: TRBD2; v_gene: TRBV7-9; j_gene: TRBJ2-3; abundance: .; CDR3aa: CASLLTSGGTDTQYF; CDR3nt: TGTGCCAGCCTACTAACTAGCGGGGGCACAGATACGCAGTATTTT
d_gene: TRBD2; v_gene: TRBV5-1; j_gene: TRBJ2-2; abundance: few; CDR3aa: CASSQGLAGLHTGELFF; CDR3nt: TGCGCCAGCAGCCAAGGACTAGCGGGGTTACACACCGGGGAGCTGTTTTTT
d_gene: .; v_gene: TRBV11-2; j_gene: TRBJ2-1; abundance: .; CDR3aa: CASSLYEQFF; CDR3nt: TGTGCCAGCAGCTTATATGAGCAGTTCTTC
d_gene: .; v_gene: TRBV5-1; j_gene: TRBJ2-7; abundance: .; CDR3aa: CASSLDPIDSYEQYF; CDR3nt: TGCGCCAGCAGCTTGGACCCTATCGACTCCTACGAGCAGTACTTC
d_gene: .; v_gene: TRBV12-3/TRBV12-4; j_gene: TRBJ2-3; abundance: many; CDR3aa: CASSLSPVSTDTQYF; CDR3nt: TGTGCCAGCAGTTTAAGTCCCGTGAGCACAGATACGCAGTATTTT